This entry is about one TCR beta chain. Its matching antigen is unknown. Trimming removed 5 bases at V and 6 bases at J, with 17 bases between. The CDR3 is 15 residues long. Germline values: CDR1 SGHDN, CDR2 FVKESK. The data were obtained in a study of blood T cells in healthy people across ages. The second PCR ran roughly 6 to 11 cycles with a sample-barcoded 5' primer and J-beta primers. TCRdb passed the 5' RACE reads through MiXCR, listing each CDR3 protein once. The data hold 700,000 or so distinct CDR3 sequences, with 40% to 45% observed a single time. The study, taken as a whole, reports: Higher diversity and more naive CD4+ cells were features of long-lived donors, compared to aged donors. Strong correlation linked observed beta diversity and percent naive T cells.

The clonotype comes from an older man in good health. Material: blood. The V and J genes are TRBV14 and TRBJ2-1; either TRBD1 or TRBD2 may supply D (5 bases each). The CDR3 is CASSVPSGAVNEQFF. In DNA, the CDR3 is TGTGCCAGCAGCGTCCCCTCCGGGGCAGTCAATGAGCAGTTCTTC. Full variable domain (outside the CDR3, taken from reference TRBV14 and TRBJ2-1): EAGVTQFPSHSVIEKGQTVTLRCDPISGHDNLYWYRRVMGKEIKFLLHFVKESKQDESGMPNNRFLAERTGGTYSTLKVQPAELEDSGVYFCASSVPSGAVNEQFFGPGTRLTVL.